These T cell receptor beta chains were read from a single sample in a study of blood T cell repertoires in COVID-19. Only in-frame clones appear in the TCRdb table, and some are missing; sequencing was by immunoSEQ multiplex PCR. Here the sample spans about 140,000 clones, about 82% being singletons. Sequences were obtained from peripheral blood. These receptors all stem from a woman aged 60-75 years with acute or convalescent COVID-19. Each CDR3 is given with its conserved first and last residue. Some rows have no size entry. The others give once, few or many, or a class for an expanded clone.

abundance: NA; v_gene: TRBV4-1; CDR3aa: CASSQGLDGTQYF
abundance: NA; v_gene: TRBV4-1; CDR3aa: CASSQDWTSTDTQYF
abundance: NA; v_gene: TRBV30; CDR3aa: CAWSVNRFPPLHF
abundance: few; v_gene: TRBV27; CDR3aa: CASSWGRGRTSYEQYF
abundance: once; v_gene: TRBV21-1; CDR3aa: CASSNTGRTEAFF
abundance: NA; v_gene: TRBV6-5; CDR3aa: CASSYRTSGGTDTQYF
abundance: NA; v_gene: TRBV4-2; CDR3aa: CASRGTGGYYTIYF
abundance: NA; v_gene: TRBV6-6; CDR3aa: CASSFAGPSYNEQFF
abundance: NA; v_gene: TRBV28; CDR3aa: CATRTGAYGYTF
abundance: once; v_gene: TRBV5-4; CDR3aa: CASSSDRGRGETQYF
abundance: NA; v_gene: TRBV5-4; CDR3aa: CASSPGASGGATDTQYF
abundance: NA; v_gene: TRBV27; CDR3aa: CASAQGAAGTFTQYF
abundance: once; v_gene: TRBV28; CDR3aa: CASSYAGALGTEAFF
abundance: NA; v_gene: TRBV19; CDR3aa: CASSPREPNYGYTF
abundance: NA; v_gene: TRBV7-2; CDR3aa: CASSPYRSGAGGYTF
abundance: NA; v_gene: TRBV7-8; CDR3aa: CASSLGGRSSYEQYF
abundance: NA; v_gene: TRBV29-1; CDR3aa: CSVERTDRGNGEQYF